This passage covers 8 T cell receptor beta chains from one sample sequenced in a study of T cell repertoires in cytomegalovirus infection. No antigens are known for them. In TCRdb, the reads were re-called with MiXCR into one record per CDR3 protein. Of about 340,000 distinct CDR3 sequences listed, 25% to 35% are singletons. The sample consisted of cultured PBMCs, taken from culture after CMV antigen stimulation. The receptors stem from a human donor in good health (CMV status not recorded). Some clones in this sample may be carry-over from other donors' samples.

This sequence joins TRBV2 and TRBJ2-1, with TRBD2 matching 9 bases. CDR1 is SNHLY, CDR2 FYNNEI, per germline. J lost 3 bases, V lost 10 bases, and 13 bases had no gene match. The length of the CDR3 is 16 residues. The CDR3 reads CATWGREGQDYNEQFF. The CDR3, as DNA: TGTGCCACGTGGGGGCGGGAGGGCCAGGACTACAATGAGCAGTTCTTC.

The V and J genes are TRBV5-6 and TRBJ2-1; the match to TRBD2 covers 7 bases. V lost 7 bases, J lost 2 bases, and 6 bases stayed unmatched. The CDR3 runs to 14 residues. Germline V gene data show CDR1 as SGHDT and CDR2 as YYEEEE. CDR3 nucleotide sequence: TGTGCCAGCTTCCTCGGGACTACCTACAATGAGCAGTTCTTC. Translating gives CASFLGTTYNEQFF.

The chain combines TRBV10-1 with TRBJ1-6, with TRBD1 matching over 7 bases. The junction had 12 bases not matched to a gene; V was cut back by 11 bases and J by 5 bases. Germline CDR1 reads WNHNN; CDR2 reads SYGVQD (reference sequence). The CDR3 contains 15 residues. The DNA of the CDR3 is TGCGCCGGCCCTTACAGGGGCGCCGATAATTCACCCCTCCACTTT. Protein product: CAGPYRGADNSPLHF.

This clonotype was counted a few times. The chain combines TRBV19 with TRBJ2-7, with 13 bases identical to TRBD2. This CDR3 has 15 residues. Germline V lookup: CDR1 LNHDA, CDR2 SQIVND (reference sequence). Losses at the gene ends were 4 bases for V and 3 bases for J; bases not matched to a gene: 3. CDR3 in amino acids: CASSRGLAGSYEQYF. CDR3 bases: TGTGCCAGTAGTAGGGGACTAGCGGGGAGCTACGAGCAGTACTTC.

The V gene is TRBV7-6, the J gene TRBJ2-7; 7 bases fit TRBD1. The junction had 9 bases not matched to a gene; V was cut back by 5 bases and J by 2 bases. CDR3 size: 15 residues. Germline CDR1 reads SGHVS; CDR2 reads FNYEAQ. CDR3: CASSGGRDSPYEQYF. CDR3 bases: TGTGCCAGCAGCGGGGGCCGGGACAGCCCCTACGAGCAGTACTTC. Based on the CDR3 plus reference TRBV7-6 and TRBJ2-7, the full variable domain is GAGVSQSPRYKVTKRGQDVALRCDPISGHVSLYWYRQALGQGPEFLTYFNYEAQQDKSGLPNDRFSAERPEGSISTLTIQRTEQRDSAMYRCASSGGRDSPYEQYFGPGTRLTVT.

The V gene is TRBV6-5, the J gene TRBJ2-7; 8 nucleotides line up with TRBD1. The CDR3 spans 12 residues. Per the germline V gene, CDR1 is MNHEY and CDR2 is SVGAGI. V dropped 5 bases and J dropped 5; count of bases not matched to a gene: 2. The CDR3 DNA sequence: TGTGCCAGCAGTCGGACAGGGCACGAGCAGTACTTC. Encoded protein: CASSRTGHEQYF.

V is TRBV7-6 and J is TRBJ1-1; D gene unclear. There are 12 residues in the CDR3. V was shortened by 3 bases and J by 5 bases, with 7 bases between the two germline ends. Germline CDR1 reads SGHVS; CDR2 reads FNYEAQ. CDR3 DNA: TGTGCCAGCAGCTTCCGTTGGACTGAAGCTTTCTTT. As protein: CASSFRWTEAFF.

V gene TRBV12-3 or TRBV12-4 combines with J gene TRBJ1-2; TRBD1 matches 8 bases. There are 13 residues in the CDR3. The junction had 4 bases not matched to a gene; V was cut back by 3 bases and J by 7 bases. CDR3 nucleotide sequence: TGTGCCAGCAGTTTGGGCAGGGGGCCTGGCTACACCTTC. This codes for CASSLGRGPGYTF.